This TCR beta chain was found in a study of T cells in Graves' hyperthyroidism and ophthalmopathy. Study-level findings and limits: Also found in blood were most expanded thyroid clonotypes above 0.001.

PBMCs stemmed from approximately 10 ml fresh peripheral blood. This clonotype occurred many times. Antigen specificity is unknown. Trimming left V 5 bases short and J 0 bases short, with 8 bases between. The germline gives CDR1 SGHVS, CDR2 FQNEAQ. There are 14 residues in the CDR3. RNA transcripts were the template for amplifying TCR beta CDR3 regions. The primer set for the first-round RT-PCR of the TCR CDR3 was HTBI. MiXCR was run by TCRdb on the multiplex PCR reads, yielding one entry per CDR3 protein. The data hold roughly 250,000 distinct CDR3 sequences, with 14% to 15% observed a single time. Sequencing input: blood. The receptor was isolated from a woman aged 40 to 50 with Graves' hyperthyroidism that later progressed to Graves' ophthalmopathy. The chain combines TRBV7-8 with TRBJ1-5; D is unclear. CDR3 bases: TGTGCCAGCAGCGGAGTGGGTAGCAATCAGCCCCAGCATTTT. Its protein product is CASSGVGSNQPQHF.